These 2 T cell receptor beta chains were all obtained from the same sample, sequenced in a study of blood T cell repertoires in COVID-19. TCRdb's table, derived via immunoSEQ multiplex PCR, lists solely in-frame clones and lacks some. The top ten hold approximately 20% of the sample, which has approximately 75,000 clones, about 79% seen once. Sequenced: peripheral blood. The receptor source for this set is a woman between 50 and 59 years old with acute or convalescent COVID-19.

This rearrangement joins TRBV5-4 to TRBJ2-1, with 7 bases matching TRBD1. The germline CDR1 and CDR2 sequences are SGHNT and YYREEE (reference sequence). V gave up 5 bases and J gave up 0 bases; unmatched junction bases: 5. CDR3 length: 15 residues. The CDR3 reads CASRQGQSSYNEQFF. The CDR3 DNA reads as TGTGCCAGCAGACAGGGACAGAGCTCCTACAATGAGCAGTTCTTC.

The chain uses TRBV5-1 and TRBJ2-2, with TRBD1 matching over 7 bases. The CDR3 is 15 residues long. V shed 2 bases and J 4 bases; nucleotides not matched to a gene: 5. Germline CDR1 reads SGHRS; CDR2 reads YFSETQ. The CDR3: CASSFDRVGTGELFF. In nucleotides, the CDR3 is TGCGCCAGCAGCTTCGACAGGGTGGGCACCGGGGAGCTGTTTTTT. Full variable domain (missing parts from reference TRBV5-1 and TRBJ2-2): KAGVTQTPRYLIKTRGQQVTLSCSPISGHRSVSWYQQTPGQGLQFLFEYFSETQRNKGNFPGRFSGRQFSNSRSEMNVSTLELGDSALYLCASSFDRVGTGELFFGEGSRLTVL.